Shown below are 3 T cell receptor beta chains from a single sample sequenced in a study of T cell changes during pregnancy in multiple sclerosis. Profiled with immunoSEQ multiplex PCR; TCRdb holds only in-frame clones, not every one. This table has 35,000 to 45,000 clones, around 94% appearing once. The sample here was CD8+ T cells from peripheral blood mononuclear cells, taken in the third trimester of pregnancy. Receptors originate from a female donor with multiple sclerosis, enrolled in a pregnancy study.

CDR3 nucleotide sequence: TGTGCCAGCAGTGACTCAAACAGGGGAGGCAATGAGCAGTTCTTC. Translation gives CASSDSNRGGNEQFF. V is TRBV6-4 and J is TRBJ2-1; D possibly corresponds to TRBD1 (7 bases). CDR3 size: 15 residues. Trimming pared 0 bases from V and 6 bases from J, leaving 12 bases between. In germline, CDR1 is MRHNA, CDR2 SNTAGT.

The V gene is TRBV5-4, the J gene TRBJ1-2; 7 bases are shared with TRBD1. The CDR3 has 14 amino acids. Unmatched junction bases numbered 4, after V lost 0 bases and J lost 5 bases. Germline V lookup: CDR1 SGHNT, CDR2 YYREEE (reference sequence). The CDR3 DNA is TGTGCCAGCAGCTTGGCCGGGACAGAATATGGCTACACCTTC. It translates to CASSLAGTEYGYTF.

In the case of this clone: Compared with germline, one end of the junction differs, possibly owing to a read error. The rearrangement joins TRBV5-5 to TRBJ1-2; 7 positions match TRBD1. This CDR3 region has 12 residues. Germline CDR1 reads SGHKS; CDR2 reads YYEKEE (reference sequence). CDR3 DNA: TGTGCCAGCAGCTTGGGGGACAGAGGCCTGCCCTTC. It encodes CASSLGDRGLPF.